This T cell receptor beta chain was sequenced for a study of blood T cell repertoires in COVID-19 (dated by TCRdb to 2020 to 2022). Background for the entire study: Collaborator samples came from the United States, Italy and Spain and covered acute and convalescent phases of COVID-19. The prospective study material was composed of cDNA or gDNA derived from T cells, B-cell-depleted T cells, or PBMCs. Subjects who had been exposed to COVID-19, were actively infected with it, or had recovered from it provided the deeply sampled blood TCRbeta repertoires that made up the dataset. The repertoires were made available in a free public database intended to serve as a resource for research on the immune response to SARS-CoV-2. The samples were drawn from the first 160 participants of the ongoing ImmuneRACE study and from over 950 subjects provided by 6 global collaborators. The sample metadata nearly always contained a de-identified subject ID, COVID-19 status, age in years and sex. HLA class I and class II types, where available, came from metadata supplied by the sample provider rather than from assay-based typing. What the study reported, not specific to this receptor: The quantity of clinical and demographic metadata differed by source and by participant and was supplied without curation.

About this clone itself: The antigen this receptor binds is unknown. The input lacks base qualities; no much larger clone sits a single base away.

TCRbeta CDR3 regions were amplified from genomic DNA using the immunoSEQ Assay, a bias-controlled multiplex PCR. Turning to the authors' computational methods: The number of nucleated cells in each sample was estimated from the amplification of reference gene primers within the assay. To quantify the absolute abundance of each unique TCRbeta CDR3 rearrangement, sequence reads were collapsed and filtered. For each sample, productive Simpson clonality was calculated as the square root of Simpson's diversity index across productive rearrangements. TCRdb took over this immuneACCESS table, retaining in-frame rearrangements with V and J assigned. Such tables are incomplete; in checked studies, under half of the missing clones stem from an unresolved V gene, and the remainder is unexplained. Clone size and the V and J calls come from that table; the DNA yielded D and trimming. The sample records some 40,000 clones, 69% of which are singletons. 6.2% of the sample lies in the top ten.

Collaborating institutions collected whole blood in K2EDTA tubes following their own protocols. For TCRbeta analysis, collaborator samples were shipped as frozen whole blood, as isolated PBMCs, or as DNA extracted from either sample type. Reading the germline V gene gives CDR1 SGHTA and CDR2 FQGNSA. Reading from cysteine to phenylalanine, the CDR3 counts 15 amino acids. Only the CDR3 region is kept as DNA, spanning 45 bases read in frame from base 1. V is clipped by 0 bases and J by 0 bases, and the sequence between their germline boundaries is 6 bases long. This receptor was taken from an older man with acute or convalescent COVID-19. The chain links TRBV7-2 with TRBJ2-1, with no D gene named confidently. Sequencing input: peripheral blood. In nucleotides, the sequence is TGTGCCAGCAGCTTAGCAGCAGGCTCCTACAATGAGCAGTTCTTC. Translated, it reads CASSLAAGSYNEQFF.